This T cell receptor beta chain was observed in a study of blood T cell repertoires in COVID-19. V was cut by 1 base and J by 12 bases, with 13 bases left in between. This CDR3 region has 12 residues. Germline V gives CDR1 MNHNS, CDR2 SASEGT. Generated by immunoSEQ multiplex PCR, the TCRdb table keeps only in-frame clones and is missing some. Of about 40,000 clones detected, approximately 90% appear once; the ten largest clones hold approximately 4.5%. The receptor comes from a man aged 55 to 70 with COVID-19, enrolled during active disease. Input material: peripheral blood. This chain connects TRBV6-1 to TRBJ2-7, with D unclear. In nucleotides, the CDR3 is TGTGCCAGCAGTGAAGAACTGAACGTGAGGTACTTC. Amino acids: CASSEELNVRYF.